This entry lists 2 T cell receptor beta chains sequenced from one sample in a study of OX40 agonist ivuxolimab in advanced cancers. Profiling relied on immunoSEQ multiplex PCR, and the TCRdb table lists in-frame clones only, not all of them. The sample consists of about 83,000 clones, 65% to 90% of them appearing once. The material was CD4+ or CD8+ T cells sorted from blood, obtained in a trial of the OX40 agonist ivuxolimab. These receptors all come from an adult with an advanced solid tumor such as melanoma, head and neck, liver or kidney cancer.

The chain links TRBV29-1 to TRBJ1-1; 8 bases map to TRBD1. The CDR3 is 12 residues long. V was pared by 5 bases and J by 6 bases, with 5 bases of the junction left unmatched. Looked up from germline, CDR1 is SQVTM and CDR2 is ANQGSEA. The CDR3 sequence: CSVRQQGAEAFF. DNA of the CDR3: TGCAGCGTTCGACAACAGGGGGCTGAAGCTTTCTTT.

In its sample, this clone was seen a few times. The rearrangement links TRBV7-9 to TRBJ1-5, with D unclear. CDR3 length: 16 residues. Germline values: CDR1 SEHNR, CDR2 FQNEAQ (reference sequence). V was clipped by 3 bases and J by 3 bases, with 15 bases between them. The CDR3 sequence is CASSFQVGSDNQPQHF. CDR3 sequence (DNA): TGTGCCAGCAGCTTCCAGGTGGGCAGTGACAATCAGCCCCAGCATTTT.